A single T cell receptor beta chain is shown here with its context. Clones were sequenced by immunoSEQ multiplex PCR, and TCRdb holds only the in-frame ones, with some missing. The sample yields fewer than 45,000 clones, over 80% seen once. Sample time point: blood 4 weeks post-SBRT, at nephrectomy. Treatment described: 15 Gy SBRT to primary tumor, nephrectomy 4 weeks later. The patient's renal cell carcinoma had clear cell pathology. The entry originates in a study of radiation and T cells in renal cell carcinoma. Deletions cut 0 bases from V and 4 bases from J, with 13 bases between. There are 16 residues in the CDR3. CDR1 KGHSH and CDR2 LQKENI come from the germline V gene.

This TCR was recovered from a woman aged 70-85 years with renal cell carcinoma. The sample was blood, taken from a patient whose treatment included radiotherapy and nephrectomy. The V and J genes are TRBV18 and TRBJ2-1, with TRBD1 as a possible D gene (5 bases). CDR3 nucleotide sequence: TGTGCCAGCTCACCACCGCAGGGCAGAGTGTACAATGAGCAGTTCTTC. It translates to CASSPPQGRVYNEQFF.